This TCR beta chain was sequenced during a study of cytomegalovirus exposure and HLA in healthy donors. Per germline, CDR1 MNHEY and CDR2 SMNVEV (reference sequence). V shed 3 bases, J shed 6 bases, and the junction held 8 bases outside the gene matches. The CDR3 has 15 residues. PCR amplification relied on 60 Vbeta primers (plus 13 Jbeta primers). Measured with immunoSEQ multiplex PCR; TCRdb has only the in-frame clones, and not every one. The table shows fewer than 250,000 clones, with 70% to 75% occurring only once. The TCR comes from a woman younger than 45 in good health and CMV-seropositive. The sequenced material came from PBMCs. The chain recombines TRBV27 with TRBJ2-1; 7 bases match TRBD2. The CDR3 DNA sequence: TGTGCCAGCAGTTTGACCTCGCTAGCGGCCAATGAGCAGTTCTTC. This codes for CASSLTSLAANEQFF.